This TCR beta chain was sequenced in a study of T cells after yellow fever vaccination. Study-wide context: In the case of low-cell-number fractions, SMART-Seq v4 Ultra Low Input was used for preparation.

Study-wide points: Booster sampling recovered most clones from primary vaccination (around 96% CD4, around 88% CD8). The secondary response peaked faster, at day 5 versus 15, but was weaker.

A word on this clonotype: The antigen remains undetermined.

The CDR3 extends over 14 amino acids. The V gene's germline CDR1 is DFQATT and CDR2 SNEGSKA (reference sequence). With 5 bases clipped from V and 1 base from J, the junction kept 6 bases outside the gene matches. From the 5' RACE reads, TCRdb called clonotypes with MiXCR, one entry per CDR3 protein. The sample comprises about 29,000 distinct CDR3 sequences, under 6% of which are singletons, and about 40% rests with the top ten. The material was CD8+ T cells sorted from PBMCs, obtained 10 days after the yellow fever booster vaccination. The receptor comes from a man aged 30 to 39 who received the YFV17D yellow fever vaccine. This sequence joins TRBV20-1 and TRBJ2-7, with TRBD2 identical over 9 bases. CDR3 in amino acids: CSAPPLAGSYEQYF. CDR3 DNA sequence: TGCAGTGCTCCACCCCTAGCGGGATCCTACGAGCAGTACTTC.